The T cell receptor beta chain under discussion was sequenced for a study of blood T cell repertoires in COVID-19. In the study overall: Sources were T cells, B-cell-depleted T cells, or PBMCs; the material itself was cDNA or gDNA.

As concerns this clone: The identical CDR3 is also encoded by other nucleotide sequences in the sample.

Sequencing was performed with immunoSEQ multiplex PCR; in TCRdb, only in-frame clones are kept and a portion is missing. The sample carries 250,000 or so clones, roughly 89% recorded once. The CDR3 contains 15 residues. Losses at the gene ends were 0 bases for V and 7 bases for J; bases not matched to a gene: 5. Germline loops: CDR1 SGDLS, CDR2 YYNGEE. The chain has TRBV9 and TRBJ1-5, with 9 positions matching TRBD1. The clonotype comes from a woman aged 60-75 years with COVID-19, enrolled during active disease. Material: peripheral blood. This chain's CDR3 is CASSVDGQGNQPQHF. The CDR3 DNA reads as TGTGCCAGCAGCGTAGACGGACAGGGGAACCAGCCCCAGCATTTT.